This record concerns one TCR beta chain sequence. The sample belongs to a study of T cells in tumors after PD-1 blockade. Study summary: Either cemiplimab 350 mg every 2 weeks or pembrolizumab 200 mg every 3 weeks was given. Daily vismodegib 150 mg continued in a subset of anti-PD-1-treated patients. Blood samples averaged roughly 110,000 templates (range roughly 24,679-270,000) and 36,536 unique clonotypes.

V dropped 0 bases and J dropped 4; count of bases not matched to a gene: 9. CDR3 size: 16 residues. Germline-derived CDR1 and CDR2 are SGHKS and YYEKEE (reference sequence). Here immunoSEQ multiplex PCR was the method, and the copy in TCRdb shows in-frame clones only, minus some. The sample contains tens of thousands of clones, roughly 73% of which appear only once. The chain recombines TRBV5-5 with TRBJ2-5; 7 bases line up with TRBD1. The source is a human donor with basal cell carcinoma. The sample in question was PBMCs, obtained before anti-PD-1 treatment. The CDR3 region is CASSLATTGSRETQYF. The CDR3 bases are TGTGCCAGCAGCTTGGCGACGACAGGGTCCAGAGAGACCCAGTACTTC. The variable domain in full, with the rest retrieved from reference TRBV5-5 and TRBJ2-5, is DAGVTQSPTHLIKTRGQQVTLRCSPISGHKSVSWYQQVLGQGPQFIFQYYEKEERGRGNFPDRFSARQFPNYSSELNVNALLLGDSALYLCASSLATTGSRETQYFGPGTRLLVL.